One T cell receptor (beta chain) is described in this entry. This record comes from a study of blood T cell repertoires in COVID-19. Overall study: PBMCs, B-cell-depleted T cells, or T cells were the source of the cDNA or gDNA that made up the material.

Germline V gives CDR1 MDHEN, CDR2 SYDVKM. The CDR3 consists of 12 residues. V dropped 5 bases and J dropped 5 bases, with 7 bases sitting between them. Produced via immunoSEQ multiplex PCR; TCRdb's table is partial and in-frame only. The data contain some 300,000 clones, around 90% of them singletons. The source is a woman between 55 and 75 years old in a cohort exposed to, infected with or recovered from COVID-19 (not recorded which). Material for sequencing was PBMCs or T cells enriched from blood (not recorded which). This rearrangement joins TRBV28 to TRBJ1-5, with D unclear. The CDR3 DNA reads as TGTGCCAGCAGTGTCCCCGATCAGCCCCAGCATTTT. Translating it yields CASSVPDQPQHF.